The source of this T cell receptor beta chain is a study of post-analysis software for immune sequencing data. Study observations and caveats: Compared with controls, patients had more of about 5 TRBV segments, including TRBV5-6, TRBV5-1 and TRBV20-1.

The CDR3 sequence is 16 residues long. Trimming took 2 bases from V and 2 from J, leaving 13 bases between them. Germline CDR1 is LNHDA and CDR2 is SQIVND (reference sequence). Points on this clonotype: Its antigen is currently unknown.

Carried by the TCR beta cDNA libraries were unique molecular identifiers. The source material, roughly 0.9 to 11 million T cells, gave rise to 510,000 or so cDNA molecules. TCRdb recomputed calls from the PCR reads with MiXCR, one row per CDR3 protein. The sample yields roughly 700,000 distinct CDR3 sequences, roughly 27% seen once. J is TRBJ1-5 and V is TRBV19; D unresolved. Sequenced: blood. The TCR was taken from a girl between 10 and 17 years old with multiple sclerosis. CDR3 sequence: CASSIRAGMGNQPQHF. For the CDR3, the DNA is TGTGCCAGTAGTATACGGGCGGGGATGGGCAATCAGCCCCAGCATTTT.